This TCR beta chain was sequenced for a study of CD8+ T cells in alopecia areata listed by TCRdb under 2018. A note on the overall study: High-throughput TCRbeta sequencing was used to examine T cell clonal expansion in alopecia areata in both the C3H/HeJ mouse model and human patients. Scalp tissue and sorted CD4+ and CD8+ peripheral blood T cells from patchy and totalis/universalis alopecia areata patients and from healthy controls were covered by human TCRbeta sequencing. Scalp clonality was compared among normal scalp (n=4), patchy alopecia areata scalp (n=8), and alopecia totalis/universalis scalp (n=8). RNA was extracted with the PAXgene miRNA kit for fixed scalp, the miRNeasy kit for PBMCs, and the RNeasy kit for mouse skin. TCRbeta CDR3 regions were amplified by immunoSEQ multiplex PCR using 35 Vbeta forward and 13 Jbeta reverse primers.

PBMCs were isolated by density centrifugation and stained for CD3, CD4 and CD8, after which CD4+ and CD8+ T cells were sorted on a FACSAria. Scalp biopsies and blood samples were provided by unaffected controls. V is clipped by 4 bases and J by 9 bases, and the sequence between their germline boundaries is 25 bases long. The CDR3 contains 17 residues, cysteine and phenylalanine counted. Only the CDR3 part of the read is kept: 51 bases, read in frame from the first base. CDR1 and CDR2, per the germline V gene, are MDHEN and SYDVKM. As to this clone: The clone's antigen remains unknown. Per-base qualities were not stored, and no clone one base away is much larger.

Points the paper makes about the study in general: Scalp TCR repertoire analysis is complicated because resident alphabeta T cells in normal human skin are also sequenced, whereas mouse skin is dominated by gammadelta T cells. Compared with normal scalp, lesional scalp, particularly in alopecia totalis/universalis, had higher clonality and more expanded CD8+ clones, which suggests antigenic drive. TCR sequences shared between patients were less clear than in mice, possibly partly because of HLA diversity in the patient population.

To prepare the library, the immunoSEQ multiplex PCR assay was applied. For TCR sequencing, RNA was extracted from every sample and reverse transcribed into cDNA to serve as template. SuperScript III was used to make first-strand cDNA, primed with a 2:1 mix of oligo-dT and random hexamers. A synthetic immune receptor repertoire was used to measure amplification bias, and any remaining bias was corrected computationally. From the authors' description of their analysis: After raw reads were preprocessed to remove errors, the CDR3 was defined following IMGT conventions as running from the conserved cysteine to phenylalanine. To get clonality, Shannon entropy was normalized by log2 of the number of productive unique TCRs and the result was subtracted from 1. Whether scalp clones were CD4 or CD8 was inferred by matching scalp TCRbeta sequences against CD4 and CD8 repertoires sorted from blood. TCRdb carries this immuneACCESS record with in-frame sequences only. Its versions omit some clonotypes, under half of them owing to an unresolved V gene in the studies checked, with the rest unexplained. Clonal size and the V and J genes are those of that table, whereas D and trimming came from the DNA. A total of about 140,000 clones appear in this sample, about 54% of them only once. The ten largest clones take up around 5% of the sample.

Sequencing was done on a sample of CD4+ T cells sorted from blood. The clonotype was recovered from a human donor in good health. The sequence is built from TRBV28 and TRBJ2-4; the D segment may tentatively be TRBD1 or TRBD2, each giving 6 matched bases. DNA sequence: TGTGCCAGCAGTTCTGAGGGGGATACTAGCTTTAGGGGCATTCAGTACTTC. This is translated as CASSSEGDTSFRGIQYF. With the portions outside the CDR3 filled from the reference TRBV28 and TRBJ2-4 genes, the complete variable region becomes DVKVTQSSRYLVKRTGEKVFLECVQDMDHENMFWYRQDPGLGLRLIYFSYDVKMKEKGDIPEGYSVSREKKERFSLILESASTNQTSMYLCASSSEGDTSFRGIQYFGAGTRLSVL.